This T cell receptor beta chain was recorded in a study of OX40 agonist ivuxolimab in advanced cancers. Produced via immunoSEQ multiplex PCR; TCRdb's table is partial and in-frame only. The repertoire holds over 45,000 clones, with approximately 80% as singletons. The V end was cut by 7 bases, the J end by 0 bases, with 16 bases between. The length of the CDR3 is 17 residues. Germline CDR1 and CDR2: SNHLY and FYNNEI. This clonotype was obtained from an adult with an advanced solid tumor such as melanoma, head and neck, liver or kidney cancer. The chain recombines TRBV2 with TRBJ1-6, with no clear D. The sample in question was CD4+ or CD8+ T cells sorted from blood, obtained in a trial of the OX40 agonist ivuxolimab. The CDR3 DNA sequence: TGTGCCAGCACCGCCCGGGAACCCCGCTCCTATAATTCACCCCTCCACTTT. It is translated as CASTAREPRSYNSPLHF.